This TCR beta chain was recorded in a study of T cell clusters in autoimmune cytopenias. On the study more broadly: TRB sequencing had a median approximately 52,000 reads and under 2,500 distinct clonotypes per sample.

The CDR3 extends over 14 amino acids. CDR1 is LNHDA and CDR2 is SQIVND in the germline V gene (reference sequence). This clonotype is medium-sized (0.01 to 0.1%) by frequency. TRB amplification used 250 ng of peripheral blood genomic DNA. TRB rearrangements were amplified by touch-down multiplex PCR with mixed TRB-A/B primers. TCRdb re-called the multiplex PCR reads and shows each CDR3 protein once, DNA omitted. In all, the sample yields more than 13,000 distinct CDR3 sequences. Sequencing used peripheral blood. The clonotype was recovered from a human donor with an autoimmune cytopenia or autoimmune hepatitis (not recorded which). The rearrangement links TRBV19 to TRBJ2-2. CDR3 loop: CASSILADTGELFF.